This paragraph covers one TCR beta chain sequence. Researchers ran the PCR with 60 Vbeta and 13 Jbeta primers. Here immunoSEQ multiplex PCR was the method, and the copy in TCRdb shows in-frame clones only, minus some. This sample carries 150,000 to 200,000 clones, roughly a tenth of them seen once, and the ten largest clones take over 1%. This sample is part of a study of cytomegalovirus exposure and HLA in healthy donors. CDR1 is KGHSH and CDR2 is LQKENI in the germline V gene. This CDR3 spans 13 amino acids. Trimming took off 3 bases at V and 6 bases at J, with 11 bases between the two ends. The V and J genes are TRBV18 and TRBJ1-2; D remains ambiguous. The source is a young woman in good health and CMV-seropositive. Sequenced material: PBMCs. Here the CDR3 reads CASSPSGGNGYTF. The CDR3 bases are TGTGCCAGCTCACCTTCGGGCGGGAATGGCTACACCTTC.